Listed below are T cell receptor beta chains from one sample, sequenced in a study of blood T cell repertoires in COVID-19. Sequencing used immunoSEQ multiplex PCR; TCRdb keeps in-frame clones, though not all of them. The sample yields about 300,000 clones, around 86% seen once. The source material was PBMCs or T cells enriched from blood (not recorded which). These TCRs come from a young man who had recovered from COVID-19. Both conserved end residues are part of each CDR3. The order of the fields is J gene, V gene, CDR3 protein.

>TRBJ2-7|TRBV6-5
CASSLDYRGLNEQYF
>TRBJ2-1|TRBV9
CASSVGGTSGVGVINEQFF
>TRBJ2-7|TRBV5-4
CASSSEGYEQYF
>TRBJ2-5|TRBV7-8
CASSLWRDQETQYF
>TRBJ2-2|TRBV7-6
CASSLEIAGTRGGTGELFF
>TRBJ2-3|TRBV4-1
CASSQTGVSTDTQYF
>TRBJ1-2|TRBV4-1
CASSLWGRDSLLGYTF
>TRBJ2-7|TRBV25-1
CASSRNGGSYEQYF
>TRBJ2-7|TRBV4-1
CASSQETRPYEQYF
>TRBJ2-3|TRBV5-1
CASSPGTGGDTQYF
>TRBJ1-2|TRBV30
CAWSRDRGAYGYTF
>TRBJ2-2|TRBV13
CASTLGAVGELFF
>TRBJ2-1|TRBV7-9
CASRQTGTGPFFLYNEQFF
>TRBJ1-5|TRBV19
CASSTGKRSNQPQHF
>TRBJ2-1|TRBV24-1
CATSDLQRGAPNEQFF
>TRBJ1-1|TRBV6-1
CASSDSGQLNTEAFF
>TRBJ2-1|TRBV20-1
CSARSREQFF
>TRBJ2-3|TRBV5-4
CASRDMTSVRDTQYF
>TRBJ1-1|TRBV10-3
CAISGGERLEAFF
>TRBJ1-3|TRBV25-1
CASSQYSGTGGSGNTIYF
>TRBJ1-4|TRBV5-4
CASSPVPGQGEKLFF
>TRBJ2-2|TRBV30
CARSGMANTGELFF
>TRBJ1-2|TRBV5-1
CASSLTVRQGADYGYTF
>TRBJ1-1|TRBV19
CASSPMSGHPNTEAFF
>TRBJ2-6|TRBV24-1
CATSDPRAPNSGANVLTF
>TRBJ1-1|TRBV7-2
CASSPLGQGNTEAFF
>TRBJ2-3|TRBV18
CASSPEGRRNVDTQYF
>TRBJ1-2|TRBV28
CASRPGGSIGGYTF
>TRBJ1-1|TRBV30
CAWREDKAEAFF
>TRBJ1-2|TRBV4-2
CASSRERGGDYGYTF
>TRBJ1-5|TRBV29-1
CSVNTGGNQPQHF
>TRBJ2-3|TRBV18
CASHRVTGTDTQYF
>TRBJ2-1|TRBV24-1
CATSDFISDAYNEQFF
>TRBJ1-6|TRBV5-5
CASSRVTGGGSPLHF
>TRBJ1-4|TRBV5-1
CASSLGPGGSKKLFF
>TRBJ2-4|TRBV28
CASSSTSGGPPNIQYF
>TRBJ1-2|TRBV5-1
CASSPTLNYGYTF
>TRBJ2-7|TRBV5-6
CASSFQTYEQYF
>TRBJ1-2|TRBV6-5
CASSQLYRAFYF
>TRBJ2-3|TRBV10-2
CASSEVGGSTDTQYF
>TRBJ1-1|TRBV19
CASTSVVWGGLNTEAFF
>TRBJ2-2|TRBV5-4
CASSWDTGTARGGELFF
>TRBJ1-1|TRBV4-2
CASTQGRVTEAFF
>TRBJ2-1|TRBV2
CASRPPSGSRFF
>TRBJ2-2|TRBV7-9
CASSSWTSGPTGELFF
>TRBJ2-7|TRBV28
CASSDEGGVFYEQYF
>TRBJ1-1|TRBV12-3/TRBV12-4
CASSSRTDTEAFF
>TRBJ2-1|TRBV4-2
CASSQDRRGGAGGPNEQFF
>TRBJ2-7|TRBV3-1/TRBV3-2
CASSHRGQGSYEQYF
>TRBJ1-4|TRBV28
CASSLRRGAGFGDNEKLFF
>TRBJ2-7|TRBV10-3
CAISDATLPGYEQYF
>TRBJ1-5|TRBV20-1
CSAAGGQPQHF
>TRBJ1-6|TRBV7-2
CASSSFGGRSSPLHF
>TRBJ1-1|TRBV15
CATSRGVGTLNTEAFF
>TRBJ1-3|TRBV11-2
CASSSTGAGNTIYF